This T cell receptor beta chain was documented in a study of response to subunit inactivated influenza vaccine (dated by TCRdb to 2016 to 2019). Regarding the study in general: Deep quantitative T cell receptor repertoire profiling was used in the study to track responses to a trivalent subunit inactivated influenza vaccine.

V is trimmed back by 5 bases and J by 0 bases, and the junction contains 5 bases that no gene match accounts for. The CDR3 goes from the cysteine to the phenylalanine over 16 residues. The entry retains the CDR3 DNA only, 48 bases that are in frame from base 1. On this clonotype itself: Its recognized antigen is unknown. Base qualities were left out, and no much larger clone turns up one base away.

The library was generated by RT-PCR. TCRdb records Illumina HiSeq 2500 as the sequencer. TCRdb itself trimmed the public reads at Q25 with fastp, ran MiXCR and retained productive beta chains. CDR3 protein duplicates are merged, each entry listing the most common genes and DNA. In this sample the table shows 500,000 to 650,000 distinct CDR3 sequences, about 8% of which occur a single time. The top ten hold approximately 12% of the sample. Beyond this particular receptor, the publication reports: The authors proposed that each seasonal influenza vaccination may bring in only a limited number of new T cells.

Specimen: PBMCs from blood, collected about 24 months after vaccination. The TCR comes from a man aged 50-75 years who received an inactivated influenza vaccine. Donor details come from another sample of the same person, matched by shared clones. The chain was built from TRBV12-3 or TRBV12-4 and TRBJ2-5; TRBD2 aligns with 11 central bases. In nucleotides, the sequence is TGTGCCAGCAGTATTGGGACTAGCGGATACCAAGAGACCCAGTACTTC. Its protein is CASSIGTSGYQETQYF.